Sequencing of this T cell receptor beta chain was carried out in a study of CD8+ T cells in alopecia areata. Overall study: In an open-label trial, patients got 5 to 10 mg tofacitinib twice daily. After 6 to 18 months of tofacitinib, follow-up continued 6 months off drug.

V lost 8 bases and J lost 0, with 11 bases in between. The CDR3 is 13 residues long. Germline V gene sequence: CDR1 GTSNPN, CDR2 SVGIG (reference sequence). General observations from the study: Clonality exceeded that of normal scalp in lesional scalp, most notably in alopecia totalis/universalis.

A word on this clone: Its target is unknown.

After isolation, RNA underwent reverse transcription to generate cDNA as the sequencing template. The repertoire was sequenced with immunoSEQ multiplex PCR; TCRdb's copy has only in-frame clones and lacks some. The data hold a few hundred thousand clones, with roughly two thirds observed a single time. The receptor comes from a human donor with alopecia areata. The chain joins TRBV30 to TRBJ2-1; D uncertain. The sequencing here drew on CD4+ T cells sorted from blood, taken at week 0. The CDR3 here is CARRRSSYNEQFF. Here the CDR3 DNA reads TGTGCCCGGCGAAGGAGCTCCTACAATGAGCAGTTCTTC.